This TCR beta chain appears in the sequencing data of a study of T cell responses to AZD1222 COVID-19 vaccine. Study at large: Timing groups of about 4 and about 12 weeks for second doses were pooled.

The protocol was immunoSEQ multiplex PCR, while the TCRdb copy is restricted to in-frame clones and leaves out a portion. The sample has some 200,000 clones, approximately 91% seen once. CDR3 length: 13 residues. V was pared by 1 base and J by 6 bases, with 9 bases between. Sequences were derived from peripheral blood, sampled on day 0 of AZD1222 vaccination. This TCR was recovered from an adult in good health. This chain connects TRBV12-3 or TRBV12-4 to TRBJ1-2; tentatively, D is TRBD1 (5 bases). The CDR3 DNA is TGTGCCAGCAGTTTAGACAGACAGCATGGCTACACCTTC. Amino acids: CASSLDRQHGYTF.